A single sample is the source of the 8 T cell receptor beta chains below, sequenced in a study of early T cells in non-severe SARS-CoV-2 infection. MiXCR, run by TCRdb on the 5' RACE reads, gives a single entry per CDR3 protein. There are about 50,000 distinct CDR3 sequences in the sample; approximately 5.9% occur only once, and 5.4% lies in the top ten. The sample in question was whole blood, obtained at baseline. Receptors were obtained from an adult who was a healthcare worker with PCR-confirmed SARS-CoV-2 infection or an uninfected control (not recorded which).

The chain joins TRBV18 to TRBJ2-7, with TRBD1 identical over 11 bases. This CDR3 comprises 16 residues. V dropped 3 bases and J dropped 4; count of bases not matched to a gene: 8. Per germline, CDR1 KGHSH and CDR2 LQKENI. The chain's CDR3 is CASSPARDRGSYEQYF. CDR3 nucleotides: TGTGCCAGCTCACCGGCCCGGGACAGGGGGTCTTACGAGCAGTACTTC.

There are many counts of this clonotype. CDR3 DNA: TGCGCCAGCAGCTTCCCAGACGGCACCGGGGAGCTGTTTTTT. Amino acids: CASSFPDGTGELFF. The rearrangement uses TRBV5-1 and TRBJ2-2; no clear D gene. Germline lookup yields CDR1 SGHRS and CDR2 YFSETQ. The length of the CDR3 is 14 residues. V was clipped by 2 bases and J by 4 bases, with 9 bases between them. The whole variable domain, filled in from reference TRBV5-1 and TRBJ2-2, reads KAGVTQTPRYLIKTRGQQVTLSCSPISGHRSVSWYQQTPGQGLQFLFEYFSETQRNKGNFPGRFSGRQFSNSRSEMNVSTLELGDSALYLCASSFPDGTGELFFGEGSRLTVL.

This clonotype has more than one count but fewer than ten. The chain has TRBV18 and TRBJ2-3; D remains ambiguous. V was cut by 2 bases and J by 0 bases, with 9 bases left in between. Germline V gene sequence: CDR1 KGHSH, CDR2 LQKENI. This CDR3 has 15 residues. The CDR3 loop is CASSPYQVSTDTQYF. In DNA form, the CDR3 reads TGTGCCAGCTCACCATATCAAGTTAGCACAGATACGCAGTATTTT.

This clonotype was seen many times. V is TRBV6-1 and J is TRBJ1-1; 7 nucleotides line up with TRBD1. This CDR3 contains 16 residues. J lost 1 base, V lost 7 bases, and 12 bases had no gene match. In germline, CDR1 is MNHNS, CDR2 SASEGT. CDR3 in amino acids: CASIRGGDRENTEAFF. The CDR3 region has the DNA TGTGCCAGCATCCGAGGGGGTGACAGGGAGAACACTGAAGCTTTCTTT.

The chain has TRBV2 and TRBJ2-5; 9 bases align to TRBD1. The CDR3 sequence is 12 residues long. Trimming took 8 bases from V and 5 from J; bases not matched to a gene: 3. Germline V gene data show CDR1 as SNHLY and CDR2 as FYNNEI. The CDR3 here is CASDRGMETQYF. As DNA, the CDR3 is TGTGCCAGCGACAGGGGGATGGAGACCCAGTACTTC.

This clonotype has only one observation. The chain recombines TRBV28 with TRBJ2-7; the match to TRBD1 covers 8 bases. Germline V gene sequence: CDR1 MDHEN, CDR2 SYDVKM. V was pared by 6 bases and J by 5 bases, with 3 bases of the junction left unmatched. This CDR3 has 12 amino acids. CDR3 amino acids: CASRTGDHEQYF. For the CDR3, the DNA is TGTGCCAGCAGGACAGGGGATCACGAGCAGTACTTC.

This clonotype was observed many times. This chain uses TRBV3-1 with TRBJ2-5; D is undetermined. Germline V lookup: CDR1 LGHDT, CDR2 YNNKEL (reference sequence). The CDR3 totals 12 residues. V shed 1 base and J shed 4 bases, with 4 bases lying between them. The CDR3 here is CASSQGAETQYF. The CDR3, as DNA: TGTGCCAGCAGCCAAGGTGCAGAGACCCAGTACTTC.

The table lists this clonotype with a few counts. V usage is TRBV5-6 and J usage is TRBJ1-3; 7 positions match TRBD1. The V gene's germline CDR1 is SGHDT and CDR2 YYEEEE. Trimming removed 2 bases from V and 2 bases from J; junction bases left unmatched: 7. CDR3 size: 16 residues. The CDR3 is CASSFGDRRAGNTIYF. The DNA for the CDR3 is TGTGCCAGCAGCTTTGGGGACAGACGAGCTGGAAACACCATATATTTT.